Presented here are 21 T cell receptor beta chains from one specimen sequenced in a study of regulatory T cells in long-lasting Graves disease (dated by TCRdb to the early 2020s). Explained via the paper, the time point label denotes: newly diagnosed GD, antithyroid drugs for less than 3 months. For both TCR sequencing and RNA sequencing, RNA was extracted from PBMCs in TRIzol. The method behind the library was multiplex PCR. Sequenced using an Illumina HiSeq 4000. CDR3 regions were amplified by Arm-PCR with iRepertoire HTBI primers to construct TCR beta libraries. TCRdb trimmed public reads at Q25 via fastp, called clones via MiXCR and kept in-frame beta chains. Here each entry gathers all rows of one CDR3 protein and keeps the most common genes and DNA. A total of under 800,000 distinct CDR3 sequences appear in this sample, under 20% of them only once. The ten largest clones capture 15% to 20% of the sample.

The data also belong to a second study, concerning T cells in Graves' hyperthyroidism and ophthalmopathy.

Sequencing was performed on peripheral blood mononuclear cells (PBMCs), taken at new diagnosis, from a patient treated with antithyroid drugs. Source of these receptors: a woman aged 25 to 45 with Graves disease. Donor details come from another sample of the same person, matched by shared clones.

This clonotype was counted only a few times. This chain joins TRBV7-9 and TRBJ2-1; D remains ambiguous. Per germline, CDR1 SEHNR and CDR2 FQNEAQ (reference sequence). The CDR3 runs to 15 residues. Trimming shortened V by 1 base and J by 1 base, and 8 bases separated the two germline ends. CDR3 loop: CASSLVVVSYNEQFF. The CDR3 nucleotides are TGTGCCAGCAGCTTAGTTGTGGTGTCCTACAATGAGCAGTTCTTC.

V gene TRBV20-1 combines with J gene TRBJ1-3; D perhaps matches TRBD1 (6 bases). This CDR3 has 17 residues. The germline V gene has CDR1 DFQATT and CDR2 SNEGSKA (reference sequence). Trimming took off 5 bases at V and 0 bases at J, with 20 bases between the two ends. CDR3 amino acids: CSAERGDPLFSGNTIYF. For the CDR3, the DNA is TGCAGTGCTGAAAGGGGGGACCCCCTATTCTCTGGAAACACCATATATTTT.

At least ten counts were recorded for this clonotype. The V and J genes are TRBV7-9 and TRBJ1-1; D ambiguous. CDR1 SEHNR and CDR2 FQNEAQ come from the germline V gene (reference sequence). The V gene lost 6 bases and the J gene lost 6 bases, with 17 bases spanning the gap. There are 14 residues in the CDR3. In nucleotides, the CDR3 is TGTGCCAGCAGGCACACAGTCCTGTTCCCTGAAGCTTTCTTT. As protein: CASRHTVLFPEAFF.

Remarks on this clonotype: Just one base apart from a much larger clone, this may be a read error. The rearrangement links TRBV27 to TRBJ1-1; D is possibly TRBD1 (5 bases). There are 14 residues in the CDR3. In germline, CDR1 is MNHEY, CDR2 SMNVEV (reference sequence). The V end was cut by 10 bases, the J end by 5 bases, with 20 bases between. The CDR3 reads CATKRGREFTEAFF. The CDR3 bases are TGTGCCACGAAAAGGGGCAGGGAATTTACTGAAGCTTTCTTT.

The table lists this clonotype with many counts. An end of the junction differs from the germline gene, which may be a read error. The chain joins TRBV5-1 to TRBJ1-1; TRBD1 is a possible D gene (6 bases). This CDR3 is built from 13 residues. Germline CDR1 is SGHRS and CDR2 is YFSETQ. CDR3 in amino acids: CASSAGVGTEAFF. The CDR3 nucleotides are TGTGCCAGCAGTGCAGGGGTAGGCACTGAAGCTTTCTTT.

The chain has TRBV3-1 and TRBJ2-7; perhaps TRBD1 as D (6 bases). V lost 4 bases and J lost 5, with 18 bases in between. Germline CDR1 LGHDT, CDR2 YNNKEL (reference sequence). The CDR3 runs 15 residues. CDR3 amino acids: CASSRVPGVQNEQYF. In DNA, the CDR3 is TGTGCCAGCAGCCGGGTGCCAGGGGTTCAGAACGAGCAGTACTTC.

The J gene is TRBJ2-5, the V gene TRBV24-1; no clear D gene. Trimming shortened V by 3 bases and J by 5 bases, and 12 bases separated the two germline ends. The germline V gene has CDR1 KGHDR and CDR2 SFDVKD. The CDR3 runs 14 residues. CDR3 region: CATSDRDHGETQYF. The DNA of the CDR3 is TGTGCCACCAGTGATCGCGACCACGGGGAGACCCAGTACTTC.

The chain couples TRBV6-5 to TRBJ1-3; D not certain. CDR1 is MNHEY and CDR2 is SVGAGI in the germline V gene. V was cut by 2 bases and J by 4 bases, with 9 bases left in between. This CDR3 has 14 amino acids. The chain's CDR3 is CASSYRGEGNTIYF. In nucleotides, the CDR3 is TGTGCCAGCAGTTACCGTGGAGAAGGAAACACCATATATTTT.

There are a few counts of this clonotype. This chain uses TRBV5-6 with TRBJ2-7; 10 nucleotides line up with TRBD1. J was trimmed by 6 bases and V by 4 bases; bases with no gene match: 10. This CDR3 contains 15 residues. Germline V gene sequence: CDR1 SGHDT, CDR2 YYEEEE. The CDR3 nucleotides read TGTGCCAGCAGCCTCACCGGGACAGGGGTTGGCGAGCAGTACTTC. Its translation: CASSLTGTGVGEQYF.

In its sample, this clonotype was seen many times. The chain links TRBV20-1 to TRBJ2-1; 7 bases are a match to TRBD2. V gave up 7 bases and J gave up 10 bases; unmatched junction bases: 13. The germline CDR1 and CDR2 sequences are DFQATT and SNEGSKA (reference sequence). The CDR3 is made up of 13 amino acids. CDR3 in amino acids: CSGERDLSFEQFF. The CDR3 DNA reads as TGCAGTGGCGAGCGGGATCTTTCGTTCGAGCAGTTCTTC.

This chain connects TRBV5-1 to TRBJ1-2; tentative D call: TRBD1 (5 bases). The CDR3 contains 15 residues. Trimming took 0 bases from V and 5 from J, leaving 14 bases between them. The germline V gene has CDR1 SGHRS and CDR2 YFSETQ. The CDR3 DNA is TGCGCCAGCAGCTTGGTCATTTCGGGGGGATATGGCTACACCTTC. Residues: CASSLVISGGYGYTF. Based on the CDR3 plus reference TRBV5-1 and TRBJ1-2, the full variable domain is KAGVTQTPRYLIKTRGQQVTLSCSPISGHRSVSWYQQTPGQGLQFLFEYFSETQRNKGNFPGRFSGRQFSNSRSEMNVSTLELGDSALYLCASSLVISGGYGYTFGSGTRLTVV.

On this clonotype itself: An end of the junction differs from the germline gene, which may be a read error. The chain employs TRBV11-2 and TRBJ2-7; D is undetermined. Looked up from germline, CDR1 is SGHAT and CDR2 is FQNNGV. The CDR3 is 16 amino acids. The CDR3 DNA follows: TGCGCCAGCAGCCAAGATACCGCCGGACGTCCCCCCGAGCAGTACTTC. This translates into CASSQDTAGRPPEQYF.

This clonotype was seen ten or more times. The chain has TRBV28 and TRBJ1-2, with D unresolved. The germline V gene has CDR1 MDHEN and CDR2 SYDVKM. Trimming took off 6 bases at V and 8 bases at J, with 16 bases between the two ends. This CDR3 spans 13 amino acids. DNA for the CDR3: TGTGCCAGCAGCGATCCCCCCGGGCACGGCTACACCTTC. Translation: CASSDPPGHGYTF.

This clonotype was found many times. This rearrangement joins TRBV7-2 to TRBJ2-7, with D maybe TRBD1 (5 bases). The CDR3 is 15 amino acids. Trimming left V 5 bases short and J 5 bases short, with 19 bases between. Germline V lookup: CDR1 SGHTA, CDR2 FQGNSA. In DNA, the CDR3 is TGTGCCAGCAGCCACCCGACAGACCAACGGGACGAGCAGTACTTC. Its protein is CASSHPTDQRDEQYF.

CDR3 DNA sequence: TGTGCCAGCTCACTTCAACAGGGGGCCGACACTGAAGCTTTCTTT. The encoded protein is CASSLQQGADTEAFF. This rearrangement joins TRBV18 to TRBJ1-1; 9 bases are a match to TRBD1. The J segment lost 3 bases and the V segment lost 4 bases, leaving 6 bases of the junction unmatched. CDR1 and CDR2 from the germline V gene are KGHSH and LQKENI. The CDR3 is made up of 15 amino acids.

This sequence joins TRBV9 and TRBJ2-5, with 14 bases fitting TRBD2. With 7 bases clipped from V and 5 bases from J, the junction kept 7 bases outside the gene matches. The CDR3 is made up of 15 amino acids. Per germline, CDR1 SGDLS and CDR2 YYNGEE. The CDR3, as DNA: TGTGCCAGCCTGACTAGCGGGAGGGCCAGGGAGACCCAGTACTTC. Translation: CASLTSGRARETQYF.

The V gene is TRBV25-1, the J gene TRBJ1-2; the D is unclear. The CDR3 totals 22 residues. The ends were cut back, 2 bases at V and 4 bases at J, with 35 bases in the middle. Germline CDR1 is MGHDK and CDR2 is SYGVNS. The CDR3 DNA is TGTGCCAGCAGTGAAGAGAGGTGGGGAGGACGTCCTCTCCCTTCAACCCTCTATGGCTACACCTTC. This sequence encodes CASSEERWGGRPLPSTLYGYTF.

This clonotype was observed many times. DNA of the CDR3: TGTGCCAGCAGGGAGGCGCAAGCTGGAAACACCATATATTTT. It specifies CASREAQAGNTIYF. The chain employs TRBV6-1 and TRBJ1-3, with no clear D. This CDR3 spans 14 amino acids. Trimming removed 6 bases at V and 2 bases at J, with 11 bases between. Germline assignment: CDR1 MNHNS and CDR2 SASEGT.

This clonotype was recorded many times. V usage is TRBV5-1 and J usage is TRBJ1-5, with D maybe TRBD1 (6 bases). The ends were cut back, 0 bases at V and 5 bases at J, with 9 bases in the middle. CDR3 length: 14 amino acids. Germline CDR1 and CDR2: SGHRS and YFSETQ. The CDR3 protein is CASSLAAGDQPQHF. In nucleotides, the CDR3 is TGCGCCAGCAGCTTGGCGGCAGGGGATCAGCCCCAGCATTTT.

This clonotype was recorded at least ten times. DNA for the CDR3: TGTGCCAGCAGTTCGCGACCAACTAATGAAAAACTGTTTTTT. It encodes CASSSRPTNEKLFF. This chain joins TRBV27 and TRBJ1-4, with D uncertain. This CDR3 is built from 14 residues. Germline V gene data show CDR1 as MNHEY and CDR2 as SMNVEV (reference sequence). V lost 4 bases to trimming and J lost 0 bases, with 6 bases between them.

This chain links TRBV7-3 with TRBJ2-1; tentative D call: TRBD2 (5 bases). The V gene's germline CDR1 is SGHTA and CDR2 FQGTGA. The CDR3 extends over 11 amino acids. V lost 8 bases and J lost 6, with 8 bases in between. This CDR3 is CASGSGNEQFF. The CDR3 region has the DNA TGTGCCAGCGGGAGTGGCAATGAGCAGTTCTTC.